Here is one T cell receptor beta chain with its context. The antigen is undetermined. This sample was included in a study of cytomegalovirus exposure and HLA in healthy donors. Study in general: Counted in an early data release were roughly 81 million unique TCRs from HLA-typed donors. Study-level points and caveats: Analyses of presence and absence presupposed an approximately uniform sequencing depth across donors. When analyzed later, the rates of TCR association showed variation by HLA locus, with DRB1 the most and HLA-C the fewest.

It was with 60 Vbeta and 13 Jbeta primers that the PCR ran. Clones were read by immunoSEQ multiplex PCR, and TCRdb kept only the in-frame ones, dropping some. This sample's table has some 55,000 clones. Trimming removed 0 bases from V and 6 bases from J, with 8 bases in between. Germline V gene sequence: CDR1 LGHNA, CDR2 YSLEER. The CDR3 spans 13 residues. The rearrangement joins TRBV4-3 to TRBJ1-2; D gene unclear. Source material: PBMCs. The TCR sequence derives from a woman in her forties in good health and CMV-seronegative. The CDR3 region is CASSQERGNGYTF. The CDR3 coding sequence is TGCGCCAGCAGCCAAGAGCGAGGGAATGGCTACACCTTC.